A selection of T cell receptor beta chains follows, all from one sample in a study of post-analysis software for immune sequencing data. Using its own MiXCR run on the PCR reads, TCRdb lists one record per CDR3 protein. The sample lists more than 450,000 distinct CDR3 sequences, roughly 45% occurring once. The sample was blood. The receptor set was obtained from a girl between 5 and 17 years old with multiple sclerosis. The CDR3 runs from the conserved cysteine through the conserved F or W. D genes are given only for firm matches. Not every row has a clone size; where given, it reads once, few, many or a size class.

abundance,d_gene,v_gene,j_gene,CDR3nt,CDR3aa
-,-,TRBV5-1,TRBJ1-6,TGCGCCAGCAGCTTGCCGGGTTCACCCCTCCACTTT,CASSLPGSPLHF
-,-,TRBV12-3/TRBV12-4,TRBJ2-5,TGTGCCAGCAGTCCCCCGGGGGGCAGAGAAGAGACCCAGTACTTC,CASSPPGGREETQYF
-,TRBD2,TRBV7-2,TRBJ2-5,TGTGCCAGCAGCAAAGGGACTAGCGGGGGTGAGACCCAGTACTTC,CASSKGTSGGETQYF
-,TRBD2,TRBV27,TRBJ2-3,TGTGCCAGCAGTCCCTTCGCTAGCGGGACAATCAGTAGTACGCAGTATTTT,CASSPFASGTISSTQYF
-,TRBD2,TRBV6-2/TRBV6-3,TRBJ2-1,TGTGCCAGCAGTTCTAGCGGGGGGGGCGGTCGCAATGAGCAGTTCTTC,CASSSSGGGGRNEQFF
few,-,TRBV29-1,TRBJ2-1,TGCAGCGTTGAAGGCGGCAATACTGCCACCTCCTACAATGAGCAGTTCTTC,CSVEGGNTATSYNEQFF
few,TRBD2,TRBV24-1,TRBJ2-3,TGTGCCACCAGTGATTTGGGGACTACCCATCCAGATACGCAGTATTTT,CATSDLGTTHPDTQYF
-,TRBD2,TRBV24-1,TRBJ2-1,TGTGCCACCAGTGATTTGTCTAGCGGGGGCCCTCAGCCCTACAATGAGCAGTTCTTC,CATSDLSSGGPQPYNEQFF
-,-,TRBV20-1,TRBJ1-1,TGCAGTGCTAGTGGGCGGGGTGACGGAGCGTTACAAACTGAAGCTTTCTTT,CSASGRGDGALQTEAFF
-,TRBD2,TRBV11-2,TRBJ2-3,TGTGCCAGCAGCTTAGATCCCCCCTTTTCGACTAGCGGACCCACAGATACGCAGTATTTT,CASSLDPPFSTSGPTDTQYF
few,-,TRBV4-1,TRBJ1-2,TGCGCCAGCAGCCAACCCGGGACTTGGAAAGGCTACACCTTC,CASSQPGTWKGYTF
-,-,TRBV12-3/TRBV12-4,TRBJ1-2,TGTGCCAGCAGTCAAACACAGAACTATGGCTACACCTTC,CASSQTQNYGYTF
-,-,TRBV12-3/TRBV12-4,TRBJ2-7,TGTGCCAGCAGTCCTCTTAGCGTCTACGAGCAGTACTTC,CASSPLSVYEQYF
few,TRBD1,TRBV7-7,TRBJ2-7,TGTGCTAGCAGCTTAGCCCGGGACAGGGTCCCCTACGAGCAGTACTTC,CASSLARDRVPYEQYF
-,TRBD1,TRBV7-3,TRBJ1-2,TGTGCCAGCAGCTCTCAACAGGGGGCGCGTAGCGGCTACACCTTC,CASSSQQGARSGYTF
-,-,TRBV5-1,TRBJ2-4,TGCGCCAGCAGCTCCGTTCGACCCTTACAGGGAGCCAAAAACATTCAGTACTTC,CASSSVRPLQGAKNIQYF
few,TRBD1,TRBV7-9,TRBJ1-2,TGTGCCAGCAGCGCGGACAGGGGGGACTATGGCTACACCTTC,CASSADRGDYGYTF
-,-,TRBV5-1,TRBJ1-1,TGCGCCAGCAGCTTAAGGCGAGGGGGGAACACTGAAGCTTTCTTT,CASSLRRGGNTEAFF
-,-,TRBV4-3,TRBJ1-1,TGCGCCAGCAGCCAAACACCCGACCGATCGAACACTGAAGCTTTCTTT,CASSQTPDRSNTEAFF
-,-,TRBV7-2,TRBJ1-1,TGTGCCAGCAGCTCCTCCATGATCACTGAAGCTTTCTTT,CASSSSMITEAFF
-,TRBD1,TRBV5-1,TRBJ1-2,TGCGCCAGCAGCAGAGACCAGGGGGCGCTTGGCTACACCTTC,CASSRDQGALGYTF
-,TRBD1,TRBV12-3/TRBV12-4,TRBJ1-4,TGTGCCAGCAGCTCCTACCAGTGGACAGGTCTACGGGGTGAAAAACTGTTTTTT,CASSSYQWTGLRGEKLFF
few,-,TRBV7-9,TRBJ1-2,TGTGCCAGCAGCTTGGGTATCGGACCAACATACTCCGGCTACACCTTC,CASSLGIGPTYSGYTF
-,-,TRBV6-5,TRBJ1-4,TGTGCCAGCAGTTGGCGGGGTGAAAAACGGTTTTTT,CASSWRGEKRFF
-,-,TRBV11-3,TRBJ2-1,TGTGCCAGCAGCTTAGGCGGGGCCTTAGGCAATGAGCAGTTCTTC,CASSLGGALGNEQFF
-,-,TRBV14,TRBJ1-2,TGTGCCAGCAGCCGGGACCGCTTGGGCTACACCTTC,CASSRDRLGYTF
-,TRBD1,TRBV12-3/TRBV12-4,TRBJ1-5,TGTGCCAGCAGTTTAGTAGCAGGGGGTCCTGATCAGCCCCAGCATTTT,CASSLVAGGPDQPQHF
-,TRBD1,TRBV5-1,TRBJ1-5,TGCGCCAGCAGCTTCACAGGGGGTGTCAATCAGCCCCAGCATTTT,CASSFTGGVNQPQHF
-,-,TRBV4-1,TRBJ2-1,TGCGCCAGCAGCCAACAGGCGTACAATGAGCAGTTCTTC,CASSQQAYNEQFF
few,-,TRBV4-1,TRBJ2-2,TGCGCCAGCAGACCCAGGGGGAACACCGGGGAGCTGTTTTTT,CASRPRGNTGELFF
-,TRBD2,TRBV7-9,TRBJ2-7,TGTGCCAGCAGCTTAGACGGGAGGGACTCCTACGAGCAGTACTTC,CASSLDGRDSYEQYF
-,-,TRBV5-1,TRBJ2-6,TGCGCCAGCAGCCCATTTGTGGGGGCCAACGTCCTGACTTTC,CASSPFVGANVLTF
once,TRBD2,TRBV10-3,TRBJ2-1,TGTGCCATCAGTGGGGGGACTAGCGGGCGGCCCAATGAGCAGTTCTTC,CAISGGTSGRPNEQFF
few,-,TRBV4-1,TRBJ2-3,TGCGCCAGCAGCCAGGGACTTCCAAGGACAGATACGCAGTATTTT,CASSQGLPRTDTQYF
-,-,TRBV30,TRBJ2-7,TGTGCCTGGGGGGACATGACGACCTACGAGCAGTACTTC,CAWGDMTTYEQYF
-,-,TRBV6-5,TRBJ1-6,TGTGCCAGCATTCCGTATTATACCTCGAGGGATTCACCCCTCCACTTT,CASIPYYTSRDSPLHF
-,-,TRBV6-5,TRBJ2-1,TGTGCCGTCCAGGGGAGCTCCTACAATGAGCAGTTCTTC,CAVQGSSYNEQFF
-,-,TRBV5-1,TRBJ1-6,TGCGCCAGCAGCTTGCGGGTCAACAGGGATTCACCCCCCCACTTT,CASSLRVNRDSPPHF
few,-,TRBV5-1,TRBJ1-5,TGCGCCAGCAGACCGGGTGGCGGAAATCAGCCCCAGCATTTT,CASRPGGGNQPQHF
-,-,TRBV5-6,TRBJ1-2,TGTGCCAGCAGCTTGGGTCCAGGCGAGGCCTATGGCTACACCTTC,CASSLGPGEAYGYTF
few,TRBD2,TRBV12-3/TRBV12-4,TRBJ2-5,TGTGCCAGCAGTGGGACTAGCTACCAAGAGACCCAGTACTTC,CASSGTSYQETQYF